This TCR beta chain was recorded in a study of T cell responses to AZD1222 COVID-19 vaccine. TCRdb's table, derived via immunoSEQ multiplex PCR, lists solely in-frame clones and lacks some. The sample contains 95,000 to 150,000 clones, about 90% of which appear only once. Unmatched junction bases numbered 6, after V lost 3 bases and J lost 6 bases. Per the germline V gene, CDR1 is KGHSH and CDR2 is LQKENI. This CDR3 has 14 amino acids. This specimen consisted of peripheral blood, obtained on day 0 of AZD1222 vaccination. This TCR was recovered from an adult in good health. The chain joins TRBV18 to TRBJ1-2; the match to TRBD1 covers 8 bases. CDR3 protein: CASSPDRVRDGYTF. The CDR3, as DNA: TGTGCCAGCTCACCGGACAGGGTGAGAGATGGCTACACCTTC.